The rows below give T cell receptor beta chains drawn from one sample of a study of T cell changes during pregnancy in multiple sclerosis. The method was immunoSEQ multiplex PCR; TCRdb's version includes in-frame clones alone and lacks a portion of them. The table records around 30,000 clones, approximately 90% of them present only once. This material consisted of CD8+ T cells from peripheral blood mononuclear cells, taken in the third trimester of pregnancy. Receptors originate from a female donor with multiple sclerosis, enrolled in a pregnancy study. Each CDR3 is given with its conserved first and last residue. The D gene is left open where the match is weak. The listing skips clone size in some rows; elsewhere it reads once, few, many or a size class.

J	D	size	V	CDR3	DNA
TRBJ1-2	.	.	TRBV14	CASSQGRNYGYTF	TGTGCCAGCAGCCAAGGGCGGAACTATGGCTACACCTTC
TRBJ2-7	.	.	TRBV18	CASSPGRGYEQYF	TGTGCCAGCTCACCAGGCAGGGGCTACGAGCAGTACTTC
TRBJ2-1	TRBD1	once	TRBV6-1	CASSEESTGTLYNEQFF	TGTGCCAGCAGTGAAGAATCGACAGGGACCCTATACAATGAGCAGTTCTTC
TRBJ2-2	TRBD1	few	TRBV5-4	CASTDRGDTGELFF	TGTGCCAGCACCGACAGGGGGGACACCGGGGAGCTGTTTTTT
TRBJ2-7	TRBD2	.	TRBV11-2	CASSPGTSGYEQYF	TGTGCCAGCAGTCCCGGGACTAGCGGGTACGAGCAGTACTTC
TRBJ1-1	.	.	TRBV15	CATSRVPGTEAFF	TGTGCCACCAGCAGAGTGCCGGGGACTGAAGCTTTCTTT
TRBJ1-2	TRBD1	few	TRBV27	CASSLSTGGSIYGYTF	TGTGCCAGCAGTTTATCGACAGGGGGCTCAATCTATGGCTACACCTTC
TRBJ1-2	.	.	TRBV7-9	CASSISGGDRGYTF	TGTGCCAGCAGCATCTCAGGCGGGGATCGGGGCTACACCTTC
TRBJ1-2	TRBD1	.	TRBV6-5	CASSYSTGPLNYGYTF	TGTGCCAGCAGTTACTCGACAGGGCCTCTTAACTATGGCTACACCTTC
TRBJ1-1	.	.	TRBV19	CASSIGGPHVEAFF	TGTGCCAGTAGTATTGGCGGCCCTCACGTAGAAGCTTTCTTT
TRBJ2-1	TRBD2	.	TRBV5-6	CASSWGLAGDSYNEQFF	TGTGCCAGCAGCTGGGGGCTAGCGGGGGACTCCTACAATGAGCAGTTCTTC
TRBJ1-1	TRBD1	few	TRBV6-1	CASSEAPGTGRDEAFF	TGTGCCAGCAGTGAAGCCCCGGGGACAGGTCGGGACGAAGCTTTCTTT
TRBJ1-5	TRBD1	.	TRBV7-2	CASSFRGRDRLGNQPQHF	TGTGCCAGCAGCTTTAGGGGCCGGGACAGACTTGGCAATCAGCCCCAGCATTTT
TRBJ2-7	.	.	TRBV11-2	CASSLAQGSSYEQYF	TGTGCCAGCAGCTTAGCTCAGGGGAGCTCCTACGAGCAGTACTTC
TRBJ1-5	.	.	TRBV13	CASSARDSNQPQHF	TGTGCCAGCAGCGCTCGGGATAGCAATCAGCCCCAGCATTTT
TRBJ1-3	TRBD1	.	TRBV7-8	CASSLNRGDGNTIYF	TGTGCCAGCAGCTTGAACAGGGGGGATGGAAACACCATATATTTT
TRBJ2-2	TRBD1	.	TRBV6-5	CASSYHGQGNTGELFF	TGTGCCAGCAGTTATCACGGACAGGGCAACACCGGGGAGCTGTTTTTT
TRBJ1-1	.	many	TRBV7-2	CASSGGAGFAEAFF	TGTGCCAGCAGCGGAGGGGCGGGGTTTGCTGAAGCTTTCTTT
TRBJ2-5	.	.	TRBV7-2	CASSLRQSQVDETQYF	TGTGCCAGCAGCTTACGACAGTCTCAGGTTGATGAGACCCAGTACTTC
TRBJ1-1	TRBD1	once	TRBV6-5	CASSRGGQHTEAFF	TGTGCCAGCAGCCGAGGGGGACAGCACACTGAAGCTTTCTTT
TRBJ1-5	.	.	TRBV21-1	CASSKEEVLEPQHF	TGTGCCAGCAGCAAAGAAGAGGTTCTGGAGCCCCAGCATTTT
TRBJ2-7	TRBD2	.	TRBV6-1	CASSEPGGAYEQYF	TGTGCCAGCAGTGAACCGGGGGGGGCCTACGAGCAGTACTTC
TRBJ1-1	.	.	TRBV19	CASPPGGRSTEAFF	TGTGCCAGTCCCCCCGGTGGGAGGAGCACTGAAGCTTTCTTT
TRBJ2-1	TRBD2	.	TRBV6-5	CASGTSGGHNEQFF	TGTGCCAGCGGGACTAGCGGGGGACACAATGAGCAGTTCTTC
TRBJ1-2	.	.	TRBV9	CASSGQINYGYTF	TGTGCCAGCAGCGGACAGATCAACTATGGCTACACCTTC
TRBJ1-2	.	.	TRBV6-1	CASSPKALSANGYTF	TGTGCCAGCAGCCCGAAAGCCCTAAGTGCGAATGGCTACACCTTC
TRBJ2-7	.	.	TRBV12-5	CASGSQGYEQYF	TGTGCTAGTGGTTCCCAGGGTTACGAGCAGTACTTC
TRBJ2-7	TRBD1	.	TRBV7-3	CASSFGQGTSHEQYF	TGTGCCAGCAGCTTTGGACAGGGTACCTCCCACGAGCAGTACTTC
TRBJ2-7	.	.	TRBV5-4	CASSLHNLYEQYF	TGTGCCAGCAGCTTGCACAATCTCTACGAGCAGTACTTC
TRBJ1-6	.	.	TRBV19	CASSLRRSPLHF	TGTGCCAGTAGTCTTCGTCGGTCACCCCTCCACTTT
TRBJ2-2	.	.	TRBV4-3	CASSHYLSTGELFF	TGCGCCAGCAGCCATTACTTGTCCACCGGGGAGCTGTTTTTT
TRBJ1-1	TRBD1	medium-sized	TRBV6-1	CASSNPTGALEAFF	TGTGCCAGCAGTAATCCGACAGGGGCCCTTGAAGCTTTCTTT
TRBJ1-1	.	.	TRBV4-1	CASSQEAGAMDTEAFF	TGCGCCAGCAGCCAAGAGGCGGGGGCAATGGACACTGAAGCTTTCTTT
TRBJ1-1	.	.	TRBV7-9	CASSIKGHPDTEAFF	TGTGCCAGCAGTATAAAGGGACACCCGGACACTGAAGCTTTCTTT
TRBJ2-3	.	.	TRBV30	CAWSEGNTDTQYF	TGTGCCTGGAGTGAGGGGAACACAGATACGCAGTATTTT
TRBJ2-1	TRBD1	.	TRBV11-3	CASSSYNRGNEQFF	TGTGCCAGCAGCTCCTACAACAGGGGCAATGAGCAGTTCTTC
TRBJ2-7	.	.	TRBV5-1	CASRGAGYEQYF	TGCGCCAGCAGGGGGGCAGGGTATGAGCAGTACTTC
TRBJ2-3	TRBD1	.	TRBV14	CASSRTGEMNTQYF	TGTGCCAGCTCTAGGACAGGGGAGATGAATACGCAGTATTTT
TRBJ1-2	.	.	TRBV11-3	CASSLVGLDYGYTF	TGTGCCAGCAGCTTAGTCGGGTTGGACTATGGCTACACCTTC
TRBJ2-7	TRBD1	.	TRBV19	CASSPGTVSEQYF	TGTGCCAGTAGCCCAGGGACAGTGAGCGAGCAGTACTTC
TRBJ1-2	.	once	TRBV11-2	CASSLQTGLYAFNYGYTF	TGTGCCAGCAGCTTACAAACAGGGCTTTATGCCTTTAACTATGGCTACACCTTC
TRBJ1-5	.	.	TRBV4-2	CASSPGTDNQPQHF	TGTGCCAGCAGCCCCGGAACAGACAATCAGCCCCAGCATTTT
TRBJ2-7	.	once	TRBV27	CASSLNWGNYEQYF	TGTGCCAGCAGTTTAAATTGGGGCAACTACGAGCAGTACTTC
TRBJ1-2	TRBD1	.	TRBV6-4	CASSPTGTGGSYTF	TGTGCCAGCAGCCCGACCGGGACAGGTGGTAGCTACACCTTC
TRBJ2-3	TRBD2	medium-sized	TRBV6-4	CASSDGGGVSDTQYF	TGTGCCAGCAGTGATGGCGGGGGGGTTTCAGATACGCAGTATTTT
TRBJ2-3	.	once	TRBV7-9	CASIQETSTDTQYF	TGTGCCAGCATTCAGGAAACTAGCACAGATACGCAGTATTTT
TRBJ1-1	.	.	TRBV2	CASTGGITEAFF	TGTGCCAGCACGGGGGGGATCACTGAAGCTTTCTTT
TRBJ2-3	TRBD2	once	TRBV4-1	CASSQGVGLAGTDTQYF	TGCGCCAGCAGCCAAGGCGTGGGACTAGCGGGCACAGATACGCAGTATTTT
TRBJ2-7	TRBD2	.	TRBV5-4	CASSPGTSGYEQYF	TGTGCCAGCAGCCCTGGGACTAGCGGCTACGAGCAGTACTTC
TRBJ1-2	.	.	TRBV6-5	CASSYSTGPNYGYTF	TGTGCCAGCAGTTACTCCACAGGGCCCAACTATGGCTACACCTTC
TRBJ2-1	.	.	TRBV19	CASRVPQGPQFF	TGTGCCAGCAGGGTCCCACAGGGCCCGCAGTTCTTC